The rows below give T cell receptor beta chains drawn from one sample of a study of blood T cell repertoires in COVID-19. Clones were read by immunoSEQ multiplex PCR, and TCRdb kept only the in-frame ones, dropping some. The table shows about 110,000 clones, with roughly 88% occurring only once. Sequences were obtained from peripheral blood. The receptors shown here come from a man in his fifties or sixties with active or convalescent COVID-19. The CDR3 runs from the conserved cysteine through the conserved F or W. The order of the fields is J gene, V gene, CDR3 protein.

J gene: TRBJ1-2
V gene: TRBV7-9
CDR3 protein: CASGGRGDGSTF

J gene: TRBJ1-2
V gene: TRBV6-5
CDR3 protein: CASRKGQGTNYGYTF

J gene: TRBJ1-2
V gene: TRBV5-8
CDR3 protein: CASSFANRGGLSGYTF

J gene: TRBJ2-1
V gene: TRBV7-9
CDR3 protein: CASRGLAGAYNEQFF

J gene: TRBJ1-4
V gene: TRBV29-1
CDR3 protein: CSVDWGGGGRLFF

J gene: TRBJ2-3
V gene: TRBV6-5
CDR3 protein: CASSSPGHQNTDTQYF

J gene: TRBJ2-5
V gene: TRBV7-9
CDR3 protein: CASSLGNGTTNPPQYF

J gene: TRBJ1-5
V gene: TRBV13
CDR3 protein: CASSLMGGTNQPQHF

J gene: TRBJ2-1
V gene: TRBV9
CDR3 protein: CASGKGAPYNEQFF

J gene: TRBJ1-5
V gene: TRBV6-2/TRBV6-3
CDR3 protein: CASSSGTSHQPQHF

J gene: TRBJ2-3
V gene: TRBV14
CDR3 protein: CASSQVTAGRRSTDTQYF

J gene: TRBJ1-1
V gene: TRBV15
CDR3 protein: CATSRGQGMNTEAFF

J gene: TRBJ2-7
V gene: TRBV6-2/TRBV6-3
CDR3 protein: CASSSGLAGGRSYEQYF

J gene: TRBJ2-5
V gene: TRBV10-3
CDR3 protein: CAISGTGGVETQYF

J gene: TRBJ2-5
V gene: TRBV28
CDR3 protein: CASSLVSPRETQYF

J gene: TRBJ1-6
V gene: TRBV28
CDR3 protein: CASSGIWGGSSYNSPLHF

J gene: TRBJ1-2
V gene: TRBV2
CDR3 protein: CASSELGQSYTF

J gene: TRBJ1-5
V gene: TRBV6-1
CDR3 protein: CASSENRWSNQPQHF

J gene: TRBJ1-2
V gene: TRBV9
CDR3 protein: CASSVALDRANYGYTF

J gene: TRBJ1-6
V gene: TRBV28
CDR3 protein: CASSSQGWPLHF

J gene: TRBJ2-7
V gene: TRBV13
CDR3 protein: CASIKEGTVSPYEQYF

J gene: TRBJ1-1
V gene: TRBV2
CDR3 protein: CASIIRTAEAFF

J gene: TRBJ1-1
V gene: TRBV2
CDR3 protein: CASSKDRSNTEAFF

J gene: TRBJ2-3
V gene: TRBV10-2
CDR3 protein: CASSERKRESTDTQYF

J gene: TRBJ1-5
V gene: TRBV6-6
CDR3 protein: CASSQLRQGHSNQPQHF

J gene: TRBJ1-1
V gene: TRBV24-1
CDR3 protein: CATSDRPGQGKTEAFF

J gene: TRBJ2-1
V gene: TRBV18
CDR3 protein: CASSPTTSGDNEQFF

J gene: TRBJ2-7
V gene: TRBV12-5
CDR3 protein: CASGLVHRGLYEQYF

J gene: TRBJ1-4
V gene: TRBV18
CDR3 protein: CASSPTTGLGEKLFF

J gene: TRBJ2-1
V gene: TRBV4-3
CDR3 protein: CASSQFGLAGEREQFF

J gene: TRBJ2-1
V gene: TRBV6-5
CDR3 protein: CASSYSGERDNEQFF

J gene: TRBJ1-5
V gene: TRBV28
CDR3 protein: CASSSTGYNQPQHF

J gene: TRBJ1-4
V gene: TRBV28
CDR3 protein: CASTQGGTGMEKLFF

J gene: TRBJ2-5
V gene: TRBV12-3/TRBV12-4
CDR3 protein: CASSLWPEETQYF

J gene: TRBJ2-1
V gene: TRBV29-1
CDR3 protein: CSAGTSGSNEQFF

J gene: TRBJ2-3
V gene: TRBV2
CDR3 protein: CASSQTDTQYF

J gene: TRBJ1-5
V gene: TRBV6-1
CDR3 protein: CASSEPGGGAAGNQPQHF

J gene: TRBJ2-7
V gene: TRBV12-3/TRBV12-4
CDR3 protein: CASSLGQFEQYF

J gene: TRBJ1-4
V gene: TRBV30
CDR3 protein: CAWRLGTGPNEKLFF

J gene: TRBJ1-4
V gene: TRBV5-1
CDR3 protein: CASSLDRENEKLFF

J gene: TRBJ1-2
V gene: TRBV28
CDR3 protein: CASSKASTKAYGYTF

J gene: TRBJ1-3
V gene: TRBV4-1
CDR3 protein: CASSRQGLSLSGNTIYF

J gene: TRBJ2-3
V gene: TRBV5-6
CDR3 protein: CASSLVAGGYTDTQYF

J gene: TRBJ1-3
V gene: TRBV18
CDR3 protein: CASSHPGTDSGNTIYF

J gene: TRBJ2-7
V gene: TRBV10-2
CDR3 protein: CASKVTSGTPSYEQYF

J gene: TRBJ2-1
V gene: TRBV24-1
CDR3 protein: CATATSGGNNEQFF

J gene: TRBJ1-6
V gene: TRBV2
CDR3 protein: CASTKMSFPYNSPLHF

J gene: TRBJ2-1
V gene: TRBV24-1
CDR3 protein: CATRDRAYNEQFF

J gene: TRBJ1-4
V gene: TRBV2
CDR3 protein: CASSVNSRHHEKLFF

J gene: TRBJ1-5
V gene: TRBV30
CDR3 protein: CAWNRNNQPQHF

J gene: TRBJ1-1
V gene: TRBV29-1
CDR3 protein: CSVGQGGTEAFF